This section outlines one T cell receptor (beta chain) sequence together with its context. The entry originates in a study of T cell responses to AZD1222 COVID-19 vaccine. The method was immunoSEQ multiplex PCR; TCRdb's version includes in-frame clones alone and lacks a portion of them. The table records 150,000 to 200,000 clones, 90% of them present only once. The TCR was taken from an adult who received the AZD1222 COVID-19 vaccine. The input for sequencing was peripheral blood, taken 28 days after the second AZD1222 dose.

The CDR3 reads CASSYDGRGYHNEQFF. The CDR3 coding sequence is TGTGCCAGCAGTTACGACGGTCGGGGATACCACAATGAGCAGTTCTTC. The V and J genes are TRBV6-5 and TRBJ2-1; possible D gene TRBD2, 5 bases. The CDR3 has 16 amino acids. Trimming took off 2 bases at V and 5 bases at J, with 16 bases between the two ends. In germline, CDR1 is MNHEY, CDR2 SVGAGI.